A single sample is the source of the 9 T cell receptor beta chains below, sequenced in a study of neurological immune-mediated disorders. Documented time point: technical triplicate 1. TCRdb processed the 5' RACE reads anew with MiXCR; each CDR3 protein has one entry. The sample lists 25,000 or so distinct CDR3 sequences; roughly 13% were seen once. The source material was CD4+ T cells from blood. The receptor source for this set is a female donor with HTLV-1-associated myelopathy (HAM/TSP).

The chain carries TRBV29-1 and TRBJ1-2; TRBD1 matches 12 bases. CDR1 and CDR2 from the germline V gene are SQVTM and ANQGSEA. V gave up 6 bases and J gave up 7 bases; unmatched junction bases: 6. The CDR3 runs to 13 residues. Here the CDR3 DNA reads TGCAGCGTGGGACAGGGGGCCCCGGGTGGCTACACCTTC. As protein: CSVGQGAPGGYTF.

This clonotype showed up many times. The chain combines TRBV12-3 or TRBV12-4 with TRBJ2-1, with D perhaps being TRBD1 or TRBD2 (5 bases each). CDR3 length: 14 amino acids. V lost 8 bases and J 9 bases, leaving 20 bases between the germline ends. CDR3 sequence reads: CASRGSLRESEQFF. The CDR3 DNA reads TGTGCCAGCCGTGGTTCCCTCAGGGAGAGTGAGCAGTTCTTC.

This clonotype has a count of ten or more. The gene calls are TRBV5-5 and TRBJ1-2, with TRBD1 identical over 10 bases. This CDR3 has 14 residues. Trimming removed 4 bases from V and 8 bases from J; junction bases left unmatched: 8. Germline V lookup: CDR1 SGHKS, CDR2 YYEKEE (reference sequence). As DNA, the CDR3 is TGTGCCAGCAGCCAAGGGACAGGGGCGGTCGGCTACACCTTC. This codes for CASSQGTGAVGYTF.

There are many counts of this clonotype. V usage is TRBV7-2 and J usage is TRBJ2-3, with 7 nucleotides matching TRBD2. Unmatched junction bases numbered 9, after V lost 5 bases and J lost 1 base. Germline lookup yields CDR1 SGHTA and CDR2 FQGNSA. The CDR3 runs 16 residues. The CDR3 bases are TGTGCCAGCAGCCCCGTGGGCACTAGCGGCACAGATACGCAGTATTTT. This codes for CASSPVGTSGTDTQYF. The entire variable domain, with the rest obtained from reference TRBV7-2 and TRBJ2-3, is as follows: GAGVSQSPSNKVTEKGKDVELRCDPISGHTALYWYRQSLGQGLEFLIYFQGNSAPDKSGLPSDRFSAERTGGSVSTLTIQRTQQEDSAVYLCASSPVGTSGTDTQYFGPGTRLTVL.

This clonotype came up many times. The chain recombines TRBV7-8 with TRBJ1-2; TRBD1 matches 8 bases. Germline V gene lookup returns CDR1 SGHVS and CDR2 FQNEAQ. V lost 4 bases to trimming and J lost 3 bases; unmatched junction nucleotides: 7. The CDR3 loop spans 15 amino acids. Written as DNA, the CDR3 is TGTGCCAGCAGCTCCAGCACAGGGGGGGACTATGGCTACACCTTC. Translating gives CASSSSTGGDYGYTF.

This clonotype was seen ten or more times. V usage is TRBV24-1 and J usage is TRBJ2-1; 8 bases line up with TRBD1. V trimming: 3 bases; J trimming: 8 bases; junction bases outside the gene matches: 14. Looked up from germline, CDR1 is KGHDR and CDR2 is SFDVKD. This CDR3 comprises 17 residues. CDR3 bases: TGTGCCACCAGTGATACAACTAAACGGACAGGGAGAGATGAGCAGTTCTTC. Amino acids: CATSDTTKRTGRDEQFF.

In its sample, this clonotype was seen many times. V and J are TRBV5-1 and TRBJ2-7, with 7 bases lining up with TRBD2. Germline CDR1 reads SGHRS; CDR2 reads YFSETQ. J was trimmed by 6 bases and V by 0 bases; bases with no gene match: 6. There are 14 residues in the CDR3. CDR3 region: CASSLEAGVGEQYF. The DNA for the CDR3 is TGCGCCAGCAGCTTGGAGGCGGGAGTGGGCGAGCAGTACTTC.

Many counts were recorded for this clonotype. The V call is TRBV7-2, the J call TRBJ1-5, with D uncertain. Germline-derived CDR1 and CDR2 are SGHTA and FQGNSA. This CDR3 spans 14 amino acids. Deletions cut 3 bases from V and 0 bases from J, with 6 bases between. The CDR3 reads CASSLSPSNQPQHF. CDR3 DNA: TGTGCCAGCAGCTTGTCCCCTAGCAATCAGCCCCAGCATTTT.

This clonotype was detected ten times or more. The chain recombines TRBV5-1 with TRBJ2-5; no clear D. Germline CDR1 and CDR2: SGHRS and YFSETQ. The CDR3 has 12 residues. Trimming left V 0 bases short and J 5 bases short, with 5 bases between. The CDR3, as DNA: TGCGCCAGCAGCTTGGAGTCGGAGACCCAGTACTTC. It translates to CASSLESETQYF. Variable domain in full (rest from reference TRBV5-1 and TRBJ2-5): KAGVTQTPRYLIKTRGQQVTLSCSPISGHRSVSWYQQTPGQGLQFLFEYFSETQRNKGNFPGRFSGRQFSNSRSEMNVSTLELGDSALYLCASSLESETQYFGPGTRLLVL.